This TCR beta chain is from a study of neoadjuvant nivolumab and ipilimumab in lung cancer. Overall study results and limits: Resected-tumor TCR richness correlated positively with pretherapy blood richness. Only two of four nivolumab-treated tumors gained richness and clonality by surgery. Pathologic regression was not significantly tied to TCR clonality.

Concerning this clone itself: Its antigen remains unidentified.

Method: immunoSEQ multiplex PCR; TCRdb's copy keeps in-frame clones and lacks some. The sample includes approximately 31,000 clones, roughly 90% of them seen just once. Sequenced material: peripheral blood, taken after neoadjuvant nivolumab, alone or with ipilimumab, at or shortly before surgery. The sequence derives from an adult with non-small cell lung cancer.

CDR3 sequence reads: CSGLGGQGAAFF. CDR3 bases: TGCAGCGGTCTAGGGGGACAGGGGGCAGCTTTCTTT. The J gene is TRBJ1-1, the V gene TRBV29-1, with 12 nucleotides matching TRBD1. V lost 7 bases, J lost 10 bases, and 7 bases stayed unmatched. The CDR3 is 12 residues long. The germline V gene has CDR1 SQVTM and CDR2 ANQGSEA.